What follows is one TCR beta chain and its context. The data derive from a study of blood T cells in healthy people across ages. V was pared by 9 bases and J by 9 bases, with 15 bases between. Germline values: CDR1 KGHDR, CDR2 SFDVKD. The CDR3 has 12 residues. Total RNA amounts of at least 6 micrograms were extracted per sample. A second PCR of about 7 to 12 cycles used a sample-barcoded 5' primer and a J-beta primer mix. TCRdb reprocessed the 5' RACE reads via MiXCR and lists one record per CDR3 protein. The data show 780,000 or so distinct CDR3 sequences, 50% to 65% seen once. Source material: blood. This clonotype originated in a man of 80 years or more in good health. The genes are TRBV24-1 and TRBJ2-3, with D tentatively TRBD1 (5 bases). The CDR3 DNA is TGTGCCACCGCAGAACAGGAGCTCACGCAGTATTTT. This sequence encodes CATAEQELTQYF.